The 22 T cell receptor beta chains reported below all come from one sample, sequenced in a study of OX40 agonist ivuxolimab in advanced cancers. Only in-frame clones appear in the TCRdb table, and some are missing; sequencing was by immunoSEQ multiplex PCR. The table shows about 30,000 clones, with over 75% occurring only once. The material was CD4+ or CD8+ T cells sorted from blood, obtained in a trial of the OX40 agonist ivuxolimab. All receptors come from an adult with an advanced solid tumor such as melanoma, head and neck, liver or kidney cancer.

The chain recombines TRBV6-6 with TRBJ1-4; a weak D match, TRBD1 (5 bases). Germline V gene data show CDR1 as MNHNY and CDR2 as SVGAGI (reference sequence). The CDR3 totals 16 residues. V lost 0 bases and J 8 bases, leaving 16 bases between the germline ends. CDR3 sequence reads: CASSYSKGREGEKLFF. In nucleotides, the CDR3 is TGTGCCAGCAGTTACTCGAAGGGCAGGGAAGGGGAAAAACTGTTTTTT.

This clone was observed a single time. The rearrangement joins TRBV9 to TRBJ2-2; TRBD1 agrees at 10 bases. V shed 4 bases and J 4 bases; nucleotides not matched to a gene: 7. Germline V lookup: CDR1 SGDLS, CDR2 YYNGEE. This CDR3 spans 16 amino acids. CDR3 in amino acids: CASSTRDRGVTGELFF. The CDR3 nucleotides read TGTGCCAGCAGCACCCGGGACAGGGGAGTCACCGGGGAGCTGTTTTTT.

This chain joins TRBV9 and TRBJ1-2; TRBD1 aligns across 7 bases. The trim removed 5 bases at V and 6 bases at J, leaving 16 bases unmatched. Germline CDR1 reads SGDLS; CDR2 reads YYNGEE. The CDR3 runs to 16 residues. In DNA form, the CDR3 reads TGTGCCAGCAGTGGAATGAGGGAGGGGGCAGTGAATGGCTACACCTTC. Protein product: CASSGMREGAVNGYTF.

This clone was observed once. The gene calls are TRBV5-6 and TRBJ2-1; D ambiguous. Trimming stripped 0 bases from V and 5 bases from J, with 9 bases between. The CDR3 is made up of 14 amino acids. CDR1 is SGHDT, CDR2 YYEEEE, per germline. The CDR3, as DNA: TGTGCCAGCAGCTTGGGAGGTACGAACAATGAGCAGTTCTTC. Its translation is CASSLGGTNNEQFF.

The V gene is TRBV5-1, the J gene TRBJ2-3, with 7 positions matching TRBD2. Per germline, CDR1 SGHRS and CDR2 YFSETQ. Trimming took 4 bases from V and 4 from J; bases not matched to a gene: 9. CDR3 length equals 15 residues. The CDR3 coding sequence is TGCGCCAGCAGCGAAGCGGGGACTTTACCAGATACGCAGTATTTT. It is translated as CASSEAGTLPDTQYF.

The CDR3 loop is CASSSRQSTGIPYEQYF. The CDR3, as DNA: TGTGCCAGCAGCTCACGACAATCGACAGGTATCCCCTACGAGCAGTACTTC. This chain connects TRBV13 to TRBJ2-7; possibly TRBD1 for D (6 bases). Trimming took 4 bases from V and 2 from J, leaving 21 bases between them. The CDR3 has 17 residues. Germline V gene data show CDR1 as PRHDT and CDR2 as FYEKMQ (reference sequence).

The sample holds a few counts of this clone. In DNA, the CDR3 is TGTGCCAGCAGACTCACTAGCAACGAGCAGTACTTC. Protein product: CASRLTSNEQYF. The V gene is TRBV6-6, the J gene TRBJ2-7; TRBD2 is a possible D gene (6 bases). The CDR3 spans 12 residues. CDR1 MNHNY and CDR2 SVGAGI come from the germline V gene (reference sequence). V was trimmed by 6 bases and J by 5 bases, leaving 11 bases between them.

This chain joins TRBV6-1 and TRBJ2-1; D may be TRBD2 (7 bases). V lost 0 bases to trimming and J lost 4 bases, with 19 bases between them. CDR3 length: 18 residues. Germline V gene sequence: CDR1 MNHNS, CDR2 SASEGT. CDR3 nucleotides: TGTGCCAGCAGTGAAGCGCGGAGGGGCGGGGGCCCATACAATGAGCAGTTCTTC. Amino acid sequence: CASSEARRGGGPYNEQFF.

The V gene is TRBV7-2, the J gene TRBJ2-2; 8 bases align to TRBD2. Germline V CDR1 and CDR2: SGHTA, FQGNSA. V lost 7 bases to trimming and J lost 3 bases; unmatched junction nucleotides: 10. The CDR3 covers 16 residues. CDR3 DNA: TGTGCCAGCACCCCCAGGGTAGCGGGGCACACCGGGGAGCTGTTTTTT. Translation gives CASTPRVAGHTGELFF.

This chain uses TRBV29-1 with TRBJ1-1; tentatively, D is TRBD1 (5 bases). Germline V lookup: CDR1 SQVTM, CDR2 ANQGSEA. Trimming took 7 bases from V and 3 from J, leaving 18 bases between them. This CDR3 has 14 residues. The CDR3 nucleotides are TGCAGCGGGTCCCCCAGGGTCGGGTACACTGAAGCTTTCTTT. Protein product: CSGSPRVGYTEAFF.

The chain combines TRBV7-3 with TRBJ1-1; TRBD1 might be the D (5 bases). V dropped 5 bases and J dropped 11 bases, with 18 bases sitting between them. The CDR3 is made up of 13 amino acids. The V gene's germline CDR1 is SGHTA and CDR2 FQGTGA. This CDR3 reads CASSVHKQGYAFF. The CDR3 nucleotides read TGTGCCAGCAGCGTTCACAAGCAGGGATATGCTTTCTTT.

J is TRBJ2-3 and V is TRBV25-1; TRBD2 matches 10 bases. CDR1 and CDR2 from the germline V gene are MGHDK and SYGVNS. V lost 3 bases to trimming and J lost 2 bases; unmatched junction nucleotides: 5. The CDR3 spans 16 residues. For the CDR3, the DNA is TGTGCCAGCAGTGACCAGCTAGCGGGGGACACAGATACGCAGTATTTT. It specifies CASSDQLAGDTDTQYF.

The chain has TRBV30 and TRBJ1-1; D remains unclear. V was shortened by 5 bases and J by 4 bases, with 11 bases between the two germline ends. The CDR3 length is 12 residues. Per the germline V gene, CDR1 is GTSNPN and CDR2 is SVGIG (reference sequence). The CDR3: CAWDRTVTEAFF. CDR3 sequence (DNA): TGTGCCTGGGACCGGACGGTCACTGAAGCTTTCTTT.

V is TRBV6-5 and J is TRBJ2-5, with 8 bases identical to TRBD2. V was clipped by 1 base and J by 4 bases; unmatched bases: 5. This CDR3 comprises 15 residues. The germline CDR1 and CDR2 sequences are MNHEY and SVGAGI. CDR3 residues: CASSYYAAGVETQYF. The CDR3 bases are TGTGCCAGCAGTTACTACGCAGCGGGAGTAGAGACCCAGTACTTC.

V and J are TRBV4-2 and TRBJ2-7; 13 nucleotides line up with TRBD2. The V gene's germline CDR1 is LGHNA and CDR2 YNFKEQ. The CDR3 runs 20 residues. V lost 3 bases and J lost 4; bases outside the gene matches: 18. The CDR3 nucleotides are TGTGCCAGCAGCCACCCAAATTATCCAGGACTAGCGGGAGTGGCTTACGAGCAGTACTTC. It codes for CASSHPNYPGLAGVAYEQYF.

The chain has TRBV13 and TRBJ2-5, with 8 bases lining up with TRBD1. Germline CDR1 PRHDT, CDR2 FYEKMQ (reference sequence). V dropped 5 bases and J dropped 4; count of bases not matched to a gene: 6. The CDR3 has 14 residues. CDR3 in amino acids: CASSRRQGIETQYF. CDR3 DNA: TGTGCCAGCAGCCGCCGACAGGGGATAGAGACCCAGTACTTC.

V gene TRBV13 combines with J gene TRBJ1-4; 10 bases fit TRBD1. Losses at the gene ends were 1 base for V and 2 bases for J; bases not matched to a gene: 1. The CDR3 has 16 residues. Germline lookup yields CDR1 PRHDT and CDR2 FYEKMQ (reference sequence). This CDR3 is CASSLEGQGTNEKLFF. The CDR3 DNA follows: TGTGCCAGCAGCTTAGAGGGACAGGGGACTAATGAAAAACTGTTTTTT.

This clone was observed a handful of times. The V call is TRBV7-8, the J call TRBJ2-3; 10 bases are a match to TRBD2. CDR1 SGHVS and CDR2 FQNEAQ come from the germline V gene. V shed 4 bases, J shed 6 bases, and the junction held 7 bases outside the gene matches. This CDR3 is built from 15 residues. The chain's CDR3 is CASSSVPSGGDTQYF. CDR3 nucleotide sequence: TGTGCCAGCAGCTCCGTTCCTAGCGGGGGTGATACGCAGTATTTT.

This clone has only a few counts. The gene calls are TRBV10-3 and TRBJ1-1; D remains ambiguous. Germline CDR1 ENHRY, CDR2 SYGVKD. V dropped 7 bases and J dropped 0 bases, with 9 bases sitting between them. This CDR3 region has 13 residues. The CDR3 region is CAIKASMNTEAFF. DNA for the CDR3: TGTGCCATCAAAGCCTCCATGAACACTGAAGCTTTCTTT.

The table lists this clone with a few counts. V and J are TRBV7-9 and TRBJ1-2; D gene unclear. Looked up from germline, CDR1 is SEHNR and CDR2 is FQNEAQ (reference sequence). The CDR3 contains 13 residues. The ends were cut back, 1 base at V and 4 bases at J, with 7 bases in the middle. The CDR3 sequence is CASSLDPVYGYTF. Here the CDR3 DNA reads TGTGCCAGCAGCTTAGATCCGGTCTATGGCTACACCTTC.

The chain employs TRBV9 and TRBJ2-3; D gene unclear. Germline V CDR1 and CDR2: SGDLS, YYNGEE. Trimming took 0 bases from V and 3 from J, leaving 14 bases between them. This CDR3 comprises 16 residues. The CDR3 spells CASSVGYGQETDTQYF. CDR3 nucleotide sequence: TGTGCCAGCAGCGTAGGGTACGGTCAAGAGACAGATACGCAGTATTTT.

This clone was seen just once. V gene TRBV13 combines with J gene TRBJ2-7, with D possibly matching TRBD2 (6 bases). Germline V gene data show CDR1 as PRHDT and CDR2 as FYEKMQ (reference sequence). The V and J ends lost 5 bases and 3 bases respectively, with 17 bases between them. The CDR3 extends over 15 amino acids. This CDR3 reads CASSLQLAGLYEQYF. CDR3 bases: TGTGCCAGCAGCCTCCAACTAGCCGGGCTCTACGAGCAGTACTTC.